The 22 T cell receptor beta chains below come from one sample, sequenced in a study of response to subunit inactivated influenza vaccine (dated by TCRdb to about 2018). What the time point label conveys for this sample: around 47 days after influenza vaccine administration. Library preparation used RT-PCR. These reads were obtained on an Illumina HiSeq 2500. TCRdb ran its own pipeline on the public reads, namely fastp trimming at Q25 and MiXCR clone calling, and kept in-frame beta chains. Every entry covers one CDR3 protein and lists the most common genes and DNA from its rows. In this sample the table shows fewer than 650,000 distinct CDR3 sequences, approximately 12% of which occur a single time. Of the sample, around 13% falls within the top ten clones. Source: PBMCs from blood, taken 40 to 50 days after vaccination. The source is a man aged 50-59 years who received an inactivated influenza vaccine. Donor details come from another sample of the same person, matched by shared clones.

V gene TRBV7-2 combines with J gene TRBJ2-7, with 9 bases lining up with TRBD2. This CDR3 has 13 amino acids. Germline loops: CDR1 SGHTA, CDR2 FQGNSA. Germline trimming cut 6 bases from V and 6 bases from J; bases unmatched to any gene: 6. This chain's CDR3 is CASRAGTSSEQYF. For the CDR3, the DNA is TGTGCCAGCAGGGCCGGGACTAGCTCCGAGCAGTACTTC.

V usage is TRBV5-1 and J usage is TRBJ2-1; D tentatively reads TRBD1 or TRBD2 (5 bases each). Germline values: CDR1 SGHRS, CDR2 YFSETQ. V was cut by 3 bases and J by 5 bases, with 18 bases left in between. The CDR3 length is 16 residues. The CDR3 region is CASSSVDGARHNEQFF. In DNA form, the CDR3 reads TGCGCCAGCAGCTCGGTCGACGGGGCAAGGCACAATGAGCAGTTCTTC.

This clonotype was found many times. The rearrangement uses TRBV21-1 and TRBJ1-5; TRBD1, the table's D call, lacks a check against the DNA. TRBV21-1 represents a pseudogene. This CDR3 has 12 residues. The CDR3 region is CAGGQGPGAQHF. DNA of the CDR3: TGTGCCGGGGGACAGGGACCTGGGGCCCAGCATTTT.

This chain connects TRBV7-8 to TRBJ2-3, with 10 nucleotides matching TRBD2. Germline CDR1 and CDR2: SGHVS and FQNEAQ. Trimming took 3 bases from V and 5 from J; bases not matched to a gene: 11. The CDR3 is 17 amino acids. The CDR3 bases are TGTGCCAGCAGCTTTTTCCTGAAGCGGGGGGGAGTAGATACGCAGTATTTT. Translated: CASSFFLKRGGVDTQYF.

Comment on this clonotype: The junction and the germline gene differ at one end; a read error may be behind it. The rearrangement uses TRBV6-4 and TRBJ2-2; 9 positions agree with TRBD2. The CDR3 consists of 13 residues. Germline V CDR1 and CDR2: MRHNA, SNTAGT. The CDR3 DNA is TGTGCCAGCAAGCGGGGGGACACGGGGGAGCTGTTTTTT. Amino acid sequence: CASKRGDTGELFF.

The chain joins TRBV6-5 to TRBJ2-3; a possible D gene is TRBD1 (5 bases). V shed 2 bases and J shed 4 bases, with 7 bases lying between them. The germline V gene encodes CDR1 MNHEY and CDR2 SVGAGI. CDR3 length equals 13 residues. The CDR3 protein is CASSYQGADTQYF. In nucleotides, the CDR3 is TGTGCCAGCAGTTACCAGGGTGCAGATACGCAGTATTTT.

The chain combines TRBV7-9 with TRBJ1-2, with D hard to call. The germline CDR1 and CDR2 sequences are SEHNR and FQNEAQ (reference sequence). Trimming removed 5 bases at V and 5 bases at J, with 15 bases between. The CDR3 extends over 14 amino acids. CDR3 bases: TGTGCCAGCAGCCCTACTTTGACGGCGTATGGCTACACCTTC. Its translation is CASSPTLTAYGYTF.

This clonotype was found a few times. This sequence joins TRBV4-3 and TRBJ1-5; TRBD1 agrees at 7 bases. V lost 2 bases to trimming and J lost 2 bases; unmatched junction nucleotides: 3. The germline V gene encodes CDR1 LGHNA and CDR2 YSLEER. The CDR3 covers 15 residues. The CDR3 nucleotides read TGCGCCAGCAGCCAACGCCAGGGGGGCAATCAGCCCCAGCATTTT. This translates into CASSQRQGGNQPQHF.

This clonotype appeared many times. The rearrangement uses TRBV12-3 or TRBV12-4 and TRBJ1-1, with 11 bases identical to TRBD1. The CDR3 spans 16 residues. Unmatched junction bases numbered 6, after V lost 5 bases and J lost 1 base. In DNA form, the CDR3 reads TGTGCCAGCAGTCCTCGGACAGGGGGCACGAACACTGAAGCTTTCTTT. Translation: CASSPRTGGTNTEAFF.

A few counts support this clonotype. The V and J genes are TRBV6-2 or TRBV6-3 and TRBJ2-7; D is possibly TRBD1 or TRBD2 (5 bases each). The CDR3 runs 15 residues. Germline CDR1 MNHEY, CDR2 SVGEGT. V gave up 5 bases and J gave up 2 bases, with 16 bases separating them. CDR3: CASSEDRSGPYEQYF. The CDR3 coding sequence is TGTGCCAGCAGTGAGGACCGTTCGGGGCCCTACGAGCAGTACTTC.

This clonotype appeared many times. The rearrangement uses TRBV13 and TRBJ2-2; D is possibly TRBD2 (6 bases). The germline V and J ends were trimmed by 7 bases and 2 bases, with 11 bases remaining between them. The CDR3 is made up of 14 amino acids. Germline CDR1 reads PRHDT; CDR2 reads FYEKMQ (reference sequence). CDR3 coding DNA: TGTGCCAGCAACCGCGGGATTAACACCGGGGAGCTGTTTTTT. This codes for CASNRGINTGELFF.

CDR3 DNA sequence: TGTGCCAGCAGTTCATCCGGGACCAGGCATTCACCCCTCCACTTT. This codes for CASSSSGTRHSPLHF. The chain carries TRBV6-2 or TRBV6-3 and TRBJ1-6, with a possible D match to TRBD1 (5 bases). CDR3 length equals 15 residues. From germline, CDR1 is MNHEY and CDR2 SVGEGT. The V end was cut by 4 bases, the J end by 8 bases, with 15 bases between.

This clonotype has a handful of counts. The CDR3 protein is CASSSPSGPYEQYF. CDR3 bases: TGTGCCAGCAGTTCCCCCTCCGGTCCCTACGAGCAGTACTTC. This chain connects TRBV6-5 to TRBJ2-7; D call uncertain. The germline gives CDR1 MNHEY, CDR2 SVGAGI. The CDR3 loop spans 14 amino acids. Trimming removed 4 bases from V and 2 bases from J, with 12 bases in between.

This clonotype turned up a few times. Here the CDR3 reads CAWAGGGNEQFF. In nucleotides, the CDR3 is TGTGCCTGGGCGGGAGGGGGGAATGAGCAGTTCTTC. The chain combines TRBV30 with TRBJ2-1; 9 bases line up with TRBD2. V shed 5 bases and J 7 bases; nucleotides not matched to a gene: 3. This CDR3 is 12 amino acids long. CDR1 and CDR2 (germline): GTSNPN, SVGIG (reference sequence).

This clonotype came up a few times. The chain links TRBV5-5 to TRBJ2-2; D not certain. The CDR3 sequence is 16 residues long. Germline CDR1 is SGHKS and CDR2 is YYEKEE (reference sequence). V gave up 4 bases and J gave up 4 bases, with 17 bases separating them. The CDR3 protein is CASSPHPIIGTGELFF. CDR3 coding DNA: TGTGCCAGCAGCCCTCACCCAATCATTGGCACCGGGGAGCTGTTTTTT.

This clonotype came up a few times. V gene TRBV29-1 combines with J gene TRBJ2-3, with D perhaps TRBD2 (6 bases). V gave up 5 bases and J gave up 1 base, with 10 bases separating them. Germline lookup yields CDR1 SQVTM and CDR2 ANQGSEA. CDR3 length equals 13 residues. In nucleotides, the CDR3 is TGCAGCGTTACGGGGGTTGGCACAGATACGCAGTATTTT. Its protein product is CSVTGVGTDTQYF.

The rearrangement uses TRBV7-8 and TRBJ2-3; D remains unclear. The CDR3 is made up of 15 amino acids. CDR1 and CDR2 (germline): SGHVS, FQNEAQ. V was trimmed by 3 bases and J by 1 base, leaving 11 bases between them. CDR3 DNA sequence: TGTGCCAGCAGCTTTCCCCGGTTCCGCACAGATACGCAGTATTTT. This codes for CASSFPRFRTDTQYF.

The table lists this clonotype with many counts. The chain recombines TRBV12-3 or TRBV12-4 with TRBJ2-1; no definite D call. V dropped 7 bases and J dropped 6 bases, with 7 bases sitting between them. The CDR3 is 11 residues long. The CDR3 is CASTYSNEQFF. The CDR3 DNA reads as TGTGCCAGCACTTATTCCAATGAGCAGTTCTTC.

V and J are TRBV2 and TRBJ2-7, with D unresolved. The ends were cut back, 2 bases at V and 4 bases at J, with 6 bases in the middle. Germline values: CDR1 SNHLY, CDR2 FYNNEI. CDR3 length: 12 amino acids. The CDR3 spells CASSENGYEQYF. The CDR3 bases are TGTGCCAGCAGTGAAAATGGATACGAGCAGTACTTC. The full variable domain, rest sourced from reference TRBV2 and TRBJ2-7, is EPEVTQTPSHQVTQMGQEVILRCVPISNHLYFYWYRQILGQKVEFLVSFYNNEISEKSEIFDDQFSVERPDGSNFTLKIRSTKLEDSAMYFCASSENGYEQYFGPGTRLTVT.

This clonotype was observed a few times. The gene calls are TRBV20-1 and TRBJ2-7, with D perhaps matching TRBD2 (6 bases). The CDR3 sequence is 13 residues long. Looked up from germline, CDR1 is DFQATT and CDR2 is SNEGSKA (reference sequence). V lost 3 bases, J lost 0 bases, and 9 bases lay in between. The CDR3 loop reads CSASTGLSYEQYF. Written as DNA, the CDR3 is TGCAGTGCTAGCACGGGACTCTCCTACGAGCAGTACTTC.

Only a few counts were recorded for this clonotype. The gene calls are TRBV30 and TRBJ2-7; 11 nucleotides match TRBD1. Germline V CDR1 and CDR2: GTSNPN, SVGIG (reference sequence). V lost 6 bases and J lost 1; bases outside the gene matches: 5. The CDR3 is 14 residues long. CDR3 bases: TGTGCCTGCCGGACAGGGGGCATTTCCTACGAGCAGTACTTC. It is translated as CACRTGGISYEQYF.

The CDR3 here is CATSPRGQGTHEQYF. In DNA, the CDR3 is TGTGCCACCAGTCCAAGGGGACAGGGGACCCACGAGCAGTACTTC. The chain links TRBV24-1 to TRBJ2-7, with 10 nucleotides matching TRBD1. The CDR3 is 15 residues long. V dropped 6 bases and J dropped 5; count of bases not matched to a gene: 9. CDR1 is KGHDR, CDR2 SFDVKD, per germline.